This T cell receptor (beta chain) was captured in a study of T-cell reconstitution after alpha-beta-depleted transplantation in children. A few counts support this clonotype. Molecular barcoding with unique molecular identifiers was used for the TCRbeta library. TCRdb analysed the PCR reads with MiXCR anew, one entry per CDR3 protein. The data show hundreds of thousands of distinct CDR3 sequences, 16% seen once. This CDR3 has 15 residues. V dropped 7 bases and J dropped 2; count of bases not matched to a gene: 6. Germline V gene lookup returns CDR1 MNHEY and CDR2 SMNVEV (reference sequence). The source material was PBMCs from the stem cell graft donor, sampled from the stem cell graft. The rearrangement links TRBV27 to TRBJ2-2; 8 bases fit TRBD1. The receptor's source is a human donor who donated a stem cell graft to a child with acute myeloid leukemia. The CDR3 here is CASTGRGHNTGELFF. The CDR3 nucleotides read TGTGCCAGCACGGGCAGGGGGCATAACACCGGGGAGCTGTTTTTT.